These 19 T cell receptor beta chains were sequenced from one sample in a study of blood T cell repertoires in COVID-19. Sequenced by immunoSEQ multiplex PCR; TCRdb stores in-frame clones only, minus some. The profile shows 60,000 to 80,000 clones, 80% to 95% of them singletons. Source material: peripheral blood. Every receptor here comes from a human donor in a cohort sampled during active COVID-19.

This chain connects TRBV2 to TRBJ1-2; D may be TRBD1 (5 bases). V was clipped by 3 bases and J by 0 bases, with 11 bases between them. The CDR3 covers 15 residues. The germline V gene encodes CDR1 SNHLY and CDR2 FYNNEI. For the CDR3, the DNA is TGTGCCAGCAGTGATAAAGGGGCCGCTAACTATGGCTACACCTTC. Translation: CASSDKGAANYGYTF.

The CDR3 loop is CASSQEAGYSYEQYF. Here the CDR3 DNA reads TGTGCCAGCAGCCAAGAGGCGGGGTACTCCTACGAGCAGTACTTC. V and J are TRBV3-1 (or the pseudogene TRBV3-2) and TRBJ2-7, with D tentatively TRBD2 (6 bases). The V gene lost 0 bases and the J gene lost 0 bases, with 9 bases spanning the gap. Germline V gene lookup returns CDR1 LGHDT and CDR2 YNNKEL (reference sequence). This CDR3 region has 15 residues.

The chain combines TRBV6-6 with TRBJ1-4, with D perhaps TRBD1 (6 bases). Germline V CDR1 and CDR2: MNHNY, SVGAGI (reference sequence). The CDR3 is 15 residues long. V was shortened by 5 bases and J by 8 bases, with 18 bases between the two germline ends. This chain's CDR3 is CASSDGGRQGEKLFF. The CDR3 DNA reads TGTGCCAGCAGTGATGGTGGTCGGCAGGGGGAAAAACTGTTTTTT.

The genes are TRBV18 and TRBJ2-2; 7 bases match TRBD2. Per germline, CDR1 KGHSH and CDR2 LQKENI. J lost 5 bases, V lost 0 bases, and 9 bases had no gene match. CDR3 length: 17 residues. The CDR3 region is CASSPPGLVEGTGELFF. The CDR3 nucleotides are TGTGCCAGCTCACCACCTGGACTAGTAGAGGGGACCGGGGAGCTGTTTTTT.

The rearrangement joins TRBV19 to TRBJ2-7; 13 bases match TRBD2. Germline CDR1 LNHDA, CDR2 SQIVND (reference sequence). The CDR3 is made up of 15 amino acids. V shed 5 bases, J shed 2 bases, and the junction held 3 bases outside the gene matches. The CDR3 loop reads CASSPGLAGPYEQYF. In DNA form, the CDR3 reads TGTGCCAGTAGTCCGGGACTAGCGGGACCCTACGAGCAGTACTTC.

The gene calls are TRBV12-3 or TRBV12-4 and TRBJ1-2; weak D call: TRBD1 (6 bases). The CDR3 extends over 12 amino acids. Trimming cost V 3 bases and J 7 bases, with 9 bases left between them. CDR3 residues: CASSLARGGYTF. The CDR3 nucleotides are TGTGCCAGCAGTTTGGCCAGGGGTGGCTACACCTTC.

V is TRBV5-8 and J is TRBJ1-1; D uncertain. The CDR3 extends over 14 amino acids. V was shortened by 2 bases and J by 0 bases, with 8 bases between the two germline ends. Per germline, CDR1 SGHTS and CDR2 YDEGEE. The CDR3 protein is CASSLSRVNTEAFF. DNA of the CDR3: TGTGCCAGCAGCTTATCCCGAGTGAACACTGAAGCTTTCTTT.

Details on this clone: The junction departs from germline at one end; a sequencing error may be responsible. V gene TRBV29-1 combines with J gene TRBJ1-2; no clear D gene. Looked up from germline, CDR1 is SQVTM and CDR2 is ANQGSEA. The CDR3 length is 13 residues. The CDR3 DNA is TGCACCGTTGGGGAGGTTCCCCTATATGGCTACACCTTC. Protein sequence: CTVGEVPLYGYTF.

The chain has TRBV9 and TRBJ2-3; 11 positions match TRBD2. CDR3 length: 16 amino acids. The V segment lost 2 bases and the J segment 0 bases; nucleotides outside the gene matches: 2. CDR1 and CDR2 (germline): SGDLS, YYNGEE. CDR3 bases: TGTGCCAGCAGCGTCGGGACTAGCGGTAGCACAGATACGCAGTATTTT. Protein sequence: CASSVGTSGSTDTQYF.

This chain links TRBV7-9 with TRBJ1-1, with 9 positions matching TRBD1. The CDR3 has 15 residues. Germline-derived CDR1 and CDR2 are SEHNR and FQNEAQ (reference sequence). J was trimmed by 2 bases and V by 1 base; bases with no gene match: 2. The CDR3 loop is CASSLGQGVNTEAFF. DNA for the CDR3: TGTGCCAGCAGCTTAGGACAGGGGGTCAACACTGAAGCTTTCTTT.

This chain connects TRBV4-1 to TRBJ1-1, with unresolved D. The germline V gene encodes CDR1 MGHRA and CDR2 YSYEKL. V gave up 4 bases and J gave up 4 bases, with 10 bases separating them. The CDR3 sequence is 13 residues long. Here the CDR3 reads CASSPRVGTEAFF. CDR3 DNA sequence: TGCGCCAGCAGCCCGAGGGTCGGCACTGAAGCTTTCTTT.

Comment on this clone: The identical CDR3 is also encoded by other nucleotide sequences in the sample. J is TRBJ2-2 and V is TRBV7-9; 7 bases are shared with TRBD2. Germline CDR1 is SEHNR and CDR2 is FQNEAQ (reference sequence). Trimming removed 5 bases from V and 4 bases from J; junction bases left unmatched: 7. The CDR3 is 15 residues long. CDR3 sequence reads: CASSPGGRATGELFF. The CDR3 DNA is TGTGCCAGCAGCCCGGGGGGTCGGGCCACCGGGGAGCTGTTTTTT.

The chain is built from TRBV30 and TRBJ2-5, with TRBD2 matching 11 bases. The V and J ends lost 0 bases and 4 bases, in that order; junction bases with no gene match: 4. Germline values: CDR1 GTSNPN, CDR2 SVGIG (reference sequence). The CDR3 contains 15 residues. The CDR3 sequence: CAWSVGLAGRETQYF. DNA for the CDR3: TGTGCCTGGAGTGTTGGACTAGCGGGCAGAGAGACCCAGTACTTC.

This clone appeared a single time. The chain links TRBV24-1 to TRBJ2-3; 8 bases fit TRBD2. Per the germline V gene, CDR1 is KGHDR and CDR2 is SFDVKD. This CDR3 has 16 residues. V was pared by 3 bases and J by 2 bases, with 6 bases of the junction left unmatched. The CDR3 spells CATSDPGGGNTDTQYF. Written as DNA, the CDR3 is TGTGCCACCAGTGATCCCGGCGGGGGGAACACAGATACGCAGTATTTT.

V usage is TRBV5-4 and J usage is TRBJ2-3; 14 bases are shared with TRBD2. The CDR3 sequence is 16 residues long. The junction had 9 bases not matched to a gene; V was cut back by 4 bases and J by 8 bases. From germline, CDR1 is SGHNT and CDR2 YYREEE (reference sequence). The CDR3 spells CASSPSTSGGARTQYF. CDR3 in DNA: TGTGCCAGCAGCCCTTCGACTAGCGGGGGGGCGCGTACGCAGTATTTT.

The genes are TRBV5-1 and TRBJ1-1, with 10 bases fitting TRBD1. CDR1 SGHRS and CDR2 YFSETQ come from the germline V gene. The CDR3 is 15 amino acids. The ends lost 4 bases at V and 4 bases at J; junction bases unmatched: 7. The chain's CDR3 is CASSTDRGVGTEAFF. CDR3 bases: TGCGCCAGCAGCACGGACAGGGGGGTTGGCACTGAAGCTTTCTTT. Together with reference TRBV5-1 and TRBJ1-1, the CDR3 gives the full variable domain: KAGVTQTPRYLIKTRGQQVTLSCSPISGHRSVSWYQQTPGQGLQFLFEYFSETQRNKGNFPGRFSGRQFSNSRSEMNVSTLELGDSALYLCASSTDRGVGTEAFFGQGTRLTVV.

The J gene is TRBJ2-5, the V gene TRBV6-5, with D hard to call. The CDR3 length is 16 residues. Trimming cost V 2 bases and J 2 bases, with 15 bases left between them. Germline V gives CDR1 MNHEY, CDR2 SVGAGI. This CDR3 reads CASSYAYLSPQETQYF. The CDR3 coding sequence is TGTGCCAGCAGTTACGCTTACCTAAGTCCTCAAGAGACCCAGTACTTC.

In DNA form, the CDR3 reads TGTGCCTGGTCCTTCCGGTCAGGGGGTAATCAGCCCCAGCATTTT. It translates to CAWSFRSGGNQPQHF. The V call is TRBV30, the J call TRBJ1-5, with 7 bases aligning to TRBD1. Germline V gene sequence: CDR1 GTSNPN, CDR2 SVGIG (reference sequence). This CDR3 has 15 amino acids. The V segment lost 5 bases and the J segment 4 bases; nucleotides outside the gene matches: 11.

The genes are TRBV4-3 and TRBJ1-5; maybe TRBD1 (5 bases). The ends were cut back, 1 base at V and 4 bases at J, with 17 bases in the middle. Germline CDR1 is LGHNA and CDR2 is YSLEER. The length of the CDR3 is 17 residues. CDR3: CASSQVWRPNRNQPQHF. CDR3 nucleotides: TGCGCCAGCAGCCAAGTCTGGCGGCCGAACAGGAATCAGCCCCAGCATTTT.